The 9 T cell receptor beta chains in this list originate from one sample, sequenced in a study of T cell repertoires in cytomegalovirus infection. In TCRdb, the reads were re-called with MiXCR into one record per CDR3 protein. The sample shows a few hundred thousand distinct CDR3 sequences, 30% to 35% of them seen only once. The antigens of these receptors remain unknown. This specimen was cultured PBMCs, taken from culture after CMV antigen stimulation. The receptors here all came from a human donor in good health (CMV status not recorded). Some clones in this sample may be carry-over from other donors' samples.

In this sample, this clonotype turned up a few times. The chain couples TRBV29-1 to TRBJ2-3; no clear D. The CDR3 is 13 amino acids. Trimming took off 4 bases at V and 2 bases at J, with 10 bases between the two ends. CDR1 SQVTM and CDR2 ANQGSEA come from the germline V gene. Here the CDR3 DNA reads TGCAGCGTTGCGACCAACCCCACAGATACGCAGTATTTT. Amino acid sequence: CSVATNPTDTQYF.

The chain carries TRBV11-1 and TRBJ2-6, with D uncertain. This CDR3 spans 17 amino acids. V was clipped by 0 bases and J by 0 bases, with 9 bases between them. Germline V lookup: CDR1 SGHAT, CDR2 FQDESV (reference sequence). CDR3 DNA sequence: TGTGCCAGCAGCTTAGCGATATTCGCCTCTGGGGCCAACGTCCTGACTTTC. Translated: CASSLAIFASGANVLTF.

The rearrangement links TRBV7-2 to TRBJ2-1, with D tentatively TRBD2 (6 bases). This CDR3 has 13 amino acids. V was trimmed by 3 bases and J by 10 bases, leaving 13 bases between them. Per the germline V gene, CDR1 is SGHTA and CDR2 is FQGNSA. Here the CDR3 reads CASSFFTSREQFF. The CDR3 DNA reads as TGTGCCAGCAGCTTTTTTACTAGCCGGGAGCAGTTCTTC.

This clonotype has more than one count but fewer than ten. This chain joins TRBV20-1 and TRBJ1-1; no firm D call. The V end was cut by 5 bases, the J end by 1 base, with 14 bases between. The germline CDR1 and CDR2 sequences are DFQATT and SNEGSKA (reference sequence). This CDR3 has 14 amino acids. CDR3 sequence reads: CSAHQGRKNTEAFF. As DNA, the CDR3 is TGCAGTGCTCATCAAGGACGGAAGAACACTGAAGCTTTCTTT.

CDR3 protein: CASSLVIDLRVGTEAFF. CDR3 DNA sequence: TGTGCCAGCAGCTTAGTGATAGATCTCAGGGTCGGCACTGAAGCTTTCTTT. The V and J genes are TRBV7-2 and TRBJ1-1, with D maybe TRBD1 (5 bases). From germline, CDR1 is SGHTA and CDR2 FQGNSA. V dropped 1 base and J dropped 4 bases, with 19 bases sitting between them. The CDR3 has 17 amino acids.

A few counts support this clonotype. The chain carries TRBV7-6 and TRBJ1-6; D is unclear. Germline values: CDR1 SGHVS, CDR2 FNYEAQ. V dropped 5 bases and J dropped 7 bases, with 12 bases sitting between them. This CDR3 is 14 amino acids long. CDR3 nucleotide sequence: TGTGCCAGCAGCCTCACCCGACCAAATTCACCCCTCCACTTT. Protein: CASSLTRPNSPLHF.

The J gene is TRBJ2-7, the V gene TRBV20-1, with D possibly being TRBD1 (6 bases). V lost 5 bases and J lost 4, with 18 bases in between. The CDR3 sequence is 14 residues long. Germline CDR1 DFQATT, CDR2 SNEGSKA (reference sequence). For the CDR3, the DNA is TGCAGTGCTTTTGCGTCCCAGGGGTCTTACGAGCAGTACTTC. It yields the protein CSAFASQGSYEQYF.

The table lists this clonotype with a few counts. The chain links TRBV9 to TRBJ2-5; possible D gene TRBD1, 7 bases. This CDR3 has 16 amino acids. Germline V gives CDR1 SGDLS, CDR2 YYNGEE. Trimming cost V 0 bases and J 5 bases, with 17 bases left between them. The CDR3 region is CASSVASTGRWETQYF. CDR3 DNA: TGTGCCAGCAGCGTAGCTTCGACAGGGAGGTGGGAGACCCAGTACTTC.

This clonotype has a handful of counts. The CDR3 here is CASSYRAPGGFNEQFF. Here the CDR3 DNA reads TGTGCCAGCAGTTACCGCGCACCAGGGGGCTTCAATGAGCAGTTCTTC. The V call is TRBV6-5, the J call TRBJ2-1; 8 bases are shared with TRBD1. Trimming cost V 2 bases and J 6 bases; bases outside gene matches: 9. The CDR3 length is 16 residues. Looked up from germline, CDR1 is MNHEY and CDR2 is SVGAGI.